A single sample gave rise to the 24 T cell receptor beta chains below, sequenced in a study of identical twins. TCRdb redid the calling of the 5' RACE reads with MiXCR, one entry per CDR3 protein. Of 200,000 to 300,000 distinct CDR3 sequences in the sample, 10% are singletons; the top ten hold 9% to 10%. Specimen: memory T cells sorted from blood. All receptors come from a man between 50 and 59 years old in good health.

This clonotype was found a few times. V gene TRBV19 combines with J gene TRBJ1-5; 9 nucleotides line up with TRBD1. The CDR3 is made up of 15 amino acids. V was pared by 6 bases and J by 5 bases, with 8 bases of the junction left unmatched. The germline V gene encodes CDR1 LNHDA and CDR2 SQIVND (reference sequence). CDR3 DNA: TGTGCCAGTAGACCACCGGGACAGGGACATCAGCCCCAGCATTTT. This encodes CASRPPGQGHQPQHF.

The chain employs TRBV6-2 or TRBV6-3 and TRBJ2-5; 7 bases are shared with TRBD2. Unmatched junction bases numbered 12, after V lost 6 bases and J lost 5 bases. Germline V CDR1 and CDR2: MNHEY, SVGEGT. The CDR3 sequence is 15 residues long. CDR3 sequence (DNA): TGTGCCAGCAGAAAATTCCGTACTAGCGTGGAGACCCAGTACTTC. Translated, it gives CASRKFRTSVETQYF.

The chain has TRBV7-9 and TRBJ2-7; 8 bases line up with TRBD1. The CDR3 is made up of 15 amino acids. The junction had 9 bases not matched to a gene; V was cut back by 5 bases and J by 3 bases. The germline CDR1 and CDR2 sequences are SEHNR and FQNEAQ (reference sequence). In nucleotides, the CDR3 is TGTGCCAGCAGCCCGGGGACAGGAATCAACTACGAGCAGTACTTC. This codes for CASSPGTGINYEQYF.

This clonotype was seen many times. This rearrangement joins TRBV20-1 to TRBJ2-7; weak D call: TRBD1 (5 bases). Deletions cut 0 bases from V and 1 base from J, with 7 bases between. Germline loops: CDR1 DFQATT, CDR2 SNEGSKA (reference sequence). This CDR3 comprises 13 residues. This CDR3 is CSARDRASYEQYF. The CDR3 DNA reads TGCAGTGCTAGAGACAGGGCGTCCTACGAGCAGTACTTC.

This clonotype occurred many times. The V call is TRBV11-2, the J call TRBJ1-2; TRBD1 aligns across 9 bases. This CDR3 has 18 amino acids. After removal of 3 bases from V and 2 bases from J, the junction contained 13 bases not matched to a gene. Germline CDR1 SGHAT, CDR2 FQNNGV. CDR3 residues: CASSFSPYRGRLNYGYTF. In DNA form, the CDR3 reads TGTGCCAGCAGCTTTAGTCCCTACAGGGGGCGACTCAACTATGGCTACACCTTC.

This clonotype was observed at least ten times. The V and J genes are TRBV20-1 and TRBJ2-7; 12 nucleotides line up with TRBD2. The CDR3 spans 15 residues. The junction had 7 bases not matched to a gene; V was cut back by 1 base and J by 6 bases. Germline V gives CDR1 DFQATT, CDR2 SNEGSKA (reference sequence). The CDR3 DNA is TGCAGTGCTAGAGTTCCCCTAGCGGGAGGGCGCGAGCAGTACTTC. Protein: CSARVPLAGGREQYF.

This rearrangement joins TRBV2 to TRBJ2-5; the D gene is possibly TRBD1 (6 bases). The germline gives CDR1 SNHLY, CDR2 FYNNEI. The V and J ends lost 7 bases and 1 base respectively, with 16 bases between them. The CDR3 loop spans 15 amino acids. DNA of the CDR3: TGTGCCAGCAAGCTCTCCTTAGGGGGCCAAGAGACCCAGTACTTC. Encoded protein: CASKLSLGGQETQYF.

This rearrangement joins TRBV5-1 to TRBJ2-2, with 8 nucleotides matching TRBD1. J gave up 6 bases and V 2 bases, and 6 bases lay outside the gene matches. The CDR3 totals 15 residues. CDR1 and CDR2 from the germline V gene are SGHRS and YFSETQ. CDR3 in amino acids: CASSLRTGSAGELFF. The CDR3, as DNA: TGCGCCAGCAGCTTACGGACAGGGTCGGCCGGGGAGCTGTTTTTT.

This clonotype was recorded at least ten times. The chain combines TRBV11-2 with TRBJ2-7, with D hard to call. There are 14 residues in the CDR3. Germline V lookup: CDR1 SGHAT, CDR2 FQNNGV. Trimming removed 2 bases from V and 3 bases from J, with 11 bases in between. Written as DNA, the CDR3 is TGTGCCAGCAGCTTAAATGACGGAAACTACGAGCAGTACTTC. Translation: CASSLNDGNYEQYF.

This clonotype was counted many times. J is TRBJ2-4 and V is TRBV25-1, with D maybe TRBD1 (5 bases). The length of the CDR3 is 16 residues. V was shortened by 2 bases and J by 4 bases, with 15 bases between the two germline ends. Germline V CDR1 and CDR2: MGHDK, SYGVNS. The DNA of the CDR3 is TGTGCCAGCAGTGAAGGGTCCAGGGTTCGGAAAAACATTCAGTACTTC. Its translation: CASSEGSRVRKNIQYF.

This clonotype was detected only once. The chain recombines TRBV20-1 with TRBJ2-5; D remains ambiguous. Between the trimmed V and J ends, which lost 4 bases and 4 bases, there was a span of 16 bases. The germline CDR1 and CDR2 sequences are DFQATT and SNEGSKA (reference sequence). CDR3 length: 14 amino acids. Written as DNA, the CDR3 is TGCAGTGCTAAAGATCGCCGAAGGGCAGAGACCCAGTACTTC. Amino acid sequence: CSAKDRRRAETQYF.

The CDR3 coding sequence is TGCGCCAGCAGCCCGGACAGGGTCAATGAGCAGTTCTTC. Translated: CASSPDRVNEQFF. The chain combines TRBV5-1 with TRBJ2-1, with 8 nucleotides matching TRBD1. The CDR3 has 13 residues. Germline trimming cut 4 bases from V and 6 bases from J; bases unmatched to any gene: 3. In germline, CDR1 is SGHRS, CDR2 YFSETQ.

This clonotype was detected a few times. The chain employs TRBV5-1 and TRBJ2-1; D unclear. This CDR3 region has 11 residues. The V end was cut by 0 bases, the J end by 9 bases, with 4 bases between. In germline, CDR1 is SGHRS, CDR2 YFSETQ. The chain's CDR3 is CASSLEGEQFF. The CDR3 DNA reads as TGCGCCAGCAGCTTGGAGGGTGAGCAGTTCTTC.

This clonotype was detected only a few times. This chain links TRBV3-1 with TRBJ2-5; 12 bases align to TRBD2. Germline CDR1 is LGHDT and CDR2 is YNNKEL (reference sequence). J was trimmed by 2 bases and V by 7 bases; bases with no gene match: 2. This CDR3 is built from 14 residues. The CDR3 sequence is CASTGLAGQETQYF. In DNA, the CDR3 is TGTGCCAGCACCGGACTAGCGGGACAAGAGACCCAGTACTTC.

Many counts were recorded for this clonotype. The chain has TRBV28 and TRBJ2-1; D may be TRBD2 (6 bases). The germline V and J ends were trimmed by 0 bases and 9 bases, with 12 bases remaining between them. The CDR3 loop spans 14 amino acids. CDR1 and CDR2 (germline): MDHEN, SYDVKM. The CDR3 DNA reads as TGTGCCAGCAGTTTATGGCAGGGAGGAGGTGAGCAGTTCTTC. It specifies CASSLWQGGGEQFF. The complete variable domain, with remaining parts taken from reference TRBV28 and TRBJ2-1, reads DVKVTQSSRYLVKRTGEKVFLECVQDMDHENMFWYRQDPGLGLRLIYFSYDVKMKEKGDIPEGYSVSREKKERFSLILESASTNQTSMYLCASSLWQGGGEQFFGPGTRLTVL.

The chain's CDR3 is CASTPLTRDRRTDTQYF. The DNA of the CDR3 is TGTGCCAGCACCCCATTGACTAGGGACCGCAGGACAGATACGCAGTATTTT. The chain has TRBV13 and TRBJ2-3; D might be TRBD2 (6 bases). Trimming took off 7 bases at V and 3 bases at J, with 23 bases between the two ends. This CDR3 is 17 amino acids long. The germline CDR1 and CDR2 sequences are PRHDT and FYEKMQ (reference sequence).

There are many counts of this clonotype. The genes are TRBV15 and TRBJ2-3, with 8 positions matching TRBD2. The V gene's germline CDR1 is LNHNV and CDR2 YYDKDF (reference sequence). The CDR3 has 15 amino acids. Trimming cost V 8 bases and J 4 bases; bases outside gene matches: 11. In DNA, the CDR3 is TGTGCCACCTCATACCGGGCCGGGAGGGCAGATACGCAGTATTTT. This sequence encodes CATSYRAGRADTQYF.

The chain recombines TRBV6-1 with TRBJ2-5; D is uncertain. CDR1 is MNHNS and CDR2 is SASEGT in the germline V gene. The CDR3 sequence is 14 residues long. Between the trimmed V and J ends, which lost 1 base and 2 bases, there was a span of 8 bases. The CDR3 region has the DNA TGTGCCAGCAGTGAAGTAGACTTGCAAGAGACCCAGTACTTC. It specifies CASSEVDLQETQYF.

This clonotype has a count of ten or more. The CDR3 coding sequence is TGCGCCAGCAGCTTACCCCCCCCGCCCACAGATACGCAGTATTTT. Its translation is CASSLPPPPTDTQYF. This sequence joins TRBV5-1 and TRBJ2-3; D ambiguous. Looked up from germline, CDR1 is SGHRS and CDR2 is YFSETQ. This CDR3 spans 15 amino acids. V lost 2 bases and J lost 2, with 12 bases in between. The full variable domain, in which reference TRBV5-1 and TRBJ2-3 provide the parts outside the CDR3, is KAGVTQTPRYLIKTRGQQVTLSCSPISGHRSVSWYQQTPGQGLQFLFEYFSETQRNKGNFPGRFSGRQFSNSRSEMNVSTLELGDSALYLCASSLPPPPTDTQYFGPGTRLTVL.

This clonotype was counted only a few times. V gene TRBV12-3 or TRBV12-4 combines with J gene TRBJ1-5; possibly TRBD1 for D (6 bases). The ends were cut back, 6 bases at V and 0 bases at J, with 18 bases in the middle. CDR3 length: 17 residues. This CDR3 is CASRILTGDYSNQPQHF. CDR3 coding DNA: TGTGCCAGCAGAATCTTGACAGGAGACTATAGCAATCAGCCCCAGCATTTT.

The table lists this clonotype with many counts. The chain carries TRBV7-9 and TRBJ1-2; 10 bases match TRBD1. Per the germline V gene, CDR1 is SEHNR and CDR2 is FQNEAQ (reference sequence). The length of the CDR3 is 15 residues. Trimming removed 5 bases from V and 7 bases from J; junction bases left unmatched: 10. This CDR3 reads CASSTRQGASGGYTF. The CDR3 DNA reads TGTGCCAGCAGCACCAGACAGGGGGCCTCGGGTGGCTACACCTTC.

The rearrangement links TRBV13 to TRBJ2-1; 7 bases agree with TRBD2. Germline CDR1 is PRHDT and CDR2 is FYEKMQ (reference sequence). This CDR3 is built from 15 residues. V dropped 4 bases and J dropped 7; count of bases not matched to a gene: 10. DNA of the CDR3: TGTGCCAGCAGCTCACACGGGAGGTATGGGAATGAGCAGTTCTTC. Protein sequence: CASSSHGRYGNEQFF. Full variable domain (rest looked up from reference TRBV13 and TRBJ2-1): AAGVIQSPRHLIKEKRETATLKCYPIPRHDTVYWYQQGPGQDPQFLISFYEKMQSDKGSIPDRFSAQQFSDYHSELNMSSLELGDSALYFCASSSHGRYGNEQFFGPGTRLTVL.

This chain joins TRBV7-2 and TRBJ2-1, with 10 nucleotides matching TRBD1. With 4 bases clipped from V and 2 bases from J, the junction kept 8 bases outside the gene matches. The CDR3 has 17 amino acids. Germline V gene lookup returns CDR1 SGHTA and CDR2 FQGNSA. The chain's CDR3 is CASSYRQGARTYNEQFF. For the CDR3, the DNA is TGTGCCAGCAGCTACCGACAGGGGGCACGTACCTACAATGAGCAGTTCTTC.

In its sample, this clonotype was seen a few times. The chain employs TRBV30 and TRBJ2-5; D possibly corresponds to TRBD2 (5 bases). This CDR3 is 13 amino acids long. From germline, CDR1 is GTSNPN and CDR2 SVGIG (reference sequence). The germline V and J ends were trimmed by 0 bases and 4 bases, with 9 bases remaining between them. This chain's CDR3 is CAWSVLVAETQYF. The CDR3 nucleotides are TGTGCCTGGAGTGTACTAGTGGCAGAGACCCAGTACTTC.